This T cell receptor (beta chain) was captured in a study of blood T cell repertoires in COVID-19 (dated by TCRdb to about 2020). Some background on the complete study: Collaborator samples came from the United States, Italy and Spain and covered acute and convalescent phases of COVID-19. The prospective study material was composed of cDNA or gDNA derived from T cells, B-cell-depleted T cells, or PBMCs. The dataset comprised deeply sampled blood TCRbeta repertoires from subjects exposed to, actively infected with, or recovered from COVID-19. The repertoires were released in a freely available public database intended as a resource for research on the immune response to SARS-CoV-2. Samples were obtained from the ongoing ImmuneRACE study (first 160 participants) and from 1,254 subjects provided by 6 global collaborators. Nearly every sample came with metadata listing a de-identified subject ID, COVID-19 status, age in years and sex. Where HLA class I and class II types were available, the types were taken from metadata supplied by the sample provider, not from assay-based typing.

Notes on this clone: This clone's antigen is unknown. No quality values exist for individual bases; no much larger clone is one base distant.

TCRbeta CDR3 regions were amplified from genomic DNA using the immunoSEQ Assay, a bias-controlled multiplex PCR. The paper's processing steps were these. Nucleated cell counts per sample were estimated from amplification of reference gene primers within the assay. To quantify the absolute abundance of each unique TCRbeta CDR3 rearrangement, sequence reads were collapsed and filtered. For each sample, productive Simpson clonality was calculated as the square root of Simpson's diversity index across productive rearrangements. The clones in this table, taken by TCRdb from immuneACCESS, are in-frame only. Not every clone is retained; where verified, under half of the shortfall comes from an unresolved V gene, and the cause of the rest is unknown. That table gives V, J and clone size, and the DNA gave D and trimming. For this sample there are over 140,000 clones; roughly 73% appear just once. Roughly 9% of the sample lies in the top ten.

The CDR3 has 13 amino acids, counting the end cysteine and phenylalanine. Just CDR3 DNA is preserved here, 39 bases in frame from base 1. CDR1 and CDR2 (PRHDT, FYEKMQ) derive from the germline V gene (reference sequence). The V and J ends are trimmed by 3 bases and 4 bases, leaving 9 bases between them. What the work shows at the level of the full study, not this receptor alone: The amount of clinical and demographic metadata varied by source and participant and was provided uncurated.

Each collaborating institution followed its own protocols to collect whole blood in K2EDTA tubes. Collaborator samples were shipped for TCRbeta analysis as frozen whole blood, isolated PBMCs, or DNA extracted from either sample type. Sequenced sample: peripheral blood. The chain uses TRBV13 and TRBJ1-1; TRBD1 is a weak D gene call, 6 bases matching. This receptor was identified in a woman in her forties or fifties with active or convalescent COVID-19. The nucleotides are TGTGCCAGCAGCTTGCGAGGGGGCACTGAAGCTTTCTTT. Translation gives CASSLRGGTEAFF.